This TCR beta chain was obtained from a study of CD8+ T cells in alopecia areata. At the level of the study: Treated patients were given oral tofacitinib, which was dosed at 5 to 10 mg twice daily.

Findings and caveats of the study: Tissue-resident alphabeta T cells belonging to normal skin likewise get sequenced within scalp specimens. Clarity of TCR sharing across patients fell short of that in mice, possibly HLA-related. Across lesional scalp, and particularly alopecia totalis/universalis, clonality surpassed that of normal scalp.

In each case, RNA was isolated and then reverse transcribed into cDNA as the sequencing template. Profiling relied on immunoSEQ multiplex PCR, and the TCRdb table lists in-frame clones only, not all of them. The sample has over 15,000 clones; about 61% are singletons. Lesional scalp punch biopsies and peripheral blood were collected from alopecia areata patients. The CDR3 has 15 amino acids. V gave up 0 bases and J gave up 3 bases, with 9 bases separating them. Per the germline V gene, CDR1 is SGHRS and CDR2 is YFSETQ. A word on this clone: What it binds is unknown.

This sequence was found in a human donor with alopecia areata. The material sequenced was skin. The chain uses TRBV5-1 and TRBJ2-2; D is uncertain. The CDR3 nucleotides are TGCGCCAGCAGCTTGGACGCAAGCTACACCGGGGAGCTGTTTTTT. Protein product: CASSLDASYTGELFF.